This T cell receptor beta chain was observed in a study of human T cells and chemical hapten exposure. In germline, CDR1 is SNHLY, CDR2 FYNNEI. V shed 6 bases, J shed 3 bases, and the junction held 10 bases outside the gene matches. This CDR3 region has 15 residues. TCRdb re-derived calls from the RACE reads in MiXCR, one entry per CDR3 protein. The profile shows some 360,000 distinct CDR3 sequences, more than 4.5% of them singletons. Time point: pre-sensitization, week 0. The treatment was: therapeutic diphenylcyclopropenone sensitization with weekly scalp DPC. There are a few counts of this clonotype.

This receptor was identified in a woman between 45 and 65 years old with alopecia areata. Some clones in this sample may be carry-over from other donors' samples. The material sequenced was whole blood, taken in connection with sensitization to the hapten diphenylcyclopropenone (DPC). J is TRBJ1-2 and V is TRBV2, with 7 bases fitting TRBD1. For the CDR3, the DNA is TGTGCCAGCAGCCCTAACAGGGGCTGGGACTATGGCTACACCTTC. Its protein product is CASSPNRGWDYGYTF.